Presented here are 4 T cell receptor beta chains from one specimen sequenced in a study of shared clonotypes between healthy human individuals. Naive CD8 isolation took CD45RO-negative cells positively selected for CCR7 and excluded terminally differentiated effector memory CD45RA+ cells. Some clones are missing from TCRdb's copy, which holds only in-frame ones; the method was immunoSEQ multiplex PCR. This table has approximately 740,000 clones, roughly 92% appearing once. Sample: naive CD8+ T cells sorted from blood. Receptor source: a man aged 25-45 years in good health.

The genes are TRBV27 and TRBJ2-7, with D perhaps TRBD2 (6 bases). The length of the CDR3 is 15 residues. Germline values: CDR1 MNHEY, CDR2 SMNVEV (reference sequence). Trimming stripped 5 bases from V and 3 bases from J, with 17 bases between. The CDR3 loop reads CASSTGRTGVYEQYF. CDR3 nucleotide sequence: TGTGCCAGCAGTACCGGACGGACGGGAGTCTACGAGCAGTACTTC.

The chain combines TRBV15 with TRBJ2-7; TRBD2 agrees at 7 bases. Losses at the gene ends were 4 bases for V and 4 bases for J; bases not matched to a gene: 7. The CDR3 is 14 amino acids. Per germline, CDR1 LNHNV and CDR2 YYDKDF (reference sequence). This CDR3 is CATSIGRGFYEQYF. DNA for the CDR3: TGTGCCACCAGCATTGGGAGGGGATTTTACGAGCAGTACTTC.

This clone has only a few counts. This rearrangement joins TRBV19 to TRBJ1-5; D uncertain. Trimming removed 3 bases from V and 3 bases from J, with 12 bases in between. Germline V gene lookup returns CDR1 LNHDA and CDR2 SQIVND (reference sequence). The CDR3 sequence is 15 residues long. The CDR3 reads CASSIGVGNNQPQHF. CDR3 in DNA: TGTGCCAGTAGTATCGGCGTAGGGAACAATCAGCCCCAGCATTTT.

The rearrangement uses TRBV7-9 and TRBJ2-5; D uncertain. The CDR3 totals 14 residues. V gave up 2 bases and J gave up 5 bases, with 12 bases separating them. From germline, CDR1 is SEHNR and CDR2 FQNEAQ (reference sequence). The CDR3 is CASSLFGPRETQYF. As DNA, the CDR3 is TGTGCCAGCAGCTTATTTGGGCCGCGGGAGACCCAGTACTTC.